Detailed here is one T cell receptor beta chain. Its antigen is currently unknown. This entry comes from a study of T cell responses to AZD1222 COVID-19 vaccine. Study findings and constraints: White British ancestry dominated among donors, who included more females, and clonal diversity was possibly underestimated. Baseline seropositives among AZD1222 recipients totaled only six or seven.

The method was immunoSEQ multiplex PCR; TCRdb's version includes in-frame clones alone and lacks a portion of them. The data contain about 120,000 clones, about 86% of them seen just once; the ten biggest clones take up around 17%. Per germline, CDR1 MNHNS and CDR2 SASEGT. The germline V and J ends were trimmed by 1 base and 0 bases, with 12 bases remaining between them. CDR3 length equals 16 residues. This receptor was obtained from an adult who received the AZD1222 COVID-19 vaccine. The specimen was peripheral blood, collected 28 days after the second AZD1222 dose. The chain uses TRBV6-1 and TRBJ1-2, with a weak D call TRBD1 (5 bases). The CDR3 sequence is CASSEDWDGPNYGYTF. The CDR3 coding sequence is TGTGCCAGCAGTGAAGATTGGGACGGACCTAACTATGGCTACACCTTC.